This entry lists 5 T cell receptor beta chains sequenced from one sample in a study of shared clonotypes between healthy human individuals. Data came from immunoSEQ multiplex PCR; TCRdb stores just in-frame clones and leaves some out. Counted here are 2 million to 3 million clones, 85% to 95% occurring once; the ten biggest clones make up around 0.14%. The sequencing sample was made of naive CD4+ T cells sorted from blood. Subset reported: CD45RA+ positively selected. These receptors were taken from a man aged 18 to 30 in good health.

This clone came up once. This chain's CDR3 is CASSLAADRSLSGANVLTF. Written as DNA, the CDR3 is TGCGCCAGCAGCTTGGCCGCGGACAGGTCCCTCTCTGGGGCCAACGTCCTGACTTTC. The rearrangement joins TRBV5-1 to TRBJ2-6; 7 bases are a match to TRBD1. CDR3 size: 19 residues. V shed 0 bases and J 0 bases; nucleotides not matched to a gene: 9. Per germline, CDR1 SGHRS and CDR2 YFSETQ. Full variable domain (rest looked up from reference TRBV5-1 and TRBJ2-6): KAGVTQTPRYLIKTRGQQVTLSCSPISGHRSVSWYQQTPGQGLQFLFEYFSETQRNKGNFPGRFSGRQFSNSRSEMNVSTLELGDSALYLCASSLAADRSLSGANVLTFGAGSRLTVL.

V usage is TRBV10-3 and J usage is TRBJ2-5; D might be TRBD2 (6 bases). The last part of the DNA fits TRBJ2-7 better; the J call may be wrong. CDR3 length: 12 amino acids. CDR1 ENHRY and CDR2 SYGVKD come from the germline V gene. The DNA for the CDR3 is TGTGCCATCATTGACTACGGGGGCGAGCAGTACTTC. Encoded protein: CAIIDYGGEQYF.

V usage is TRBV28 and J usage is TRBJ1-6, with D unclear. Germline CDR1 MDHEN, CDR2 SYDVKM. This CDR3 has 12 residues. Trimming cost V 2 bases and J 9 bases, with 5 bases left between them. CDR3 nucleotide sequence: TGTGCCAGCAGTTTAAACAGTTCACCCCTCCACTTT. It encodes CASSLNSSPLHF.

This chain links TRBV19 with TRBJ2-5; 15 bases fit TRBD2. CDR3 size: 16 residues. CDR1 is LNHDA, CDR2 SQIVND, per germline (reference sequence). With 3 bases clipped from V and 5 bases from J, the junction kept 4 bases outside the gene matches. For the CDR3, the DNA is TGTGCCAGTAGTATTGGACTAGCGGGAGGGGGGGAGACCCAGTACTTC. It is translated as CASSIGLAGGGETQYF.

In regard to this clone: Within the sample, other DNA sequences also encode this same CDR3. The chain is built from TRBV7-2 and TRBJ2-3; TRBD2 matches 8 bases. The germline V gene has CDR1 SGHTA and CDR2 FQGNSA. V trimming: 3 bases; J trimming: 6 bases; junction bases outside the gene matches: 5. This CDR3 has 14 amino acids. CDR3 loop: CASSLSGSTDTQYF. CDR3 DNA: TGTGCCAGCAGCTTGAGCGGGAGTACTGATACGCAGTATTTT.